This T cell receptor beta chain was obtained from a study of T cell clonality in common variable immunodeficiency. General study results and limits: Fewer deletions and N-nucleotide insertions were reportedly seen in common variable immunodeficiency TCR beta sequences.

Unmatched junction bases numbered 4, after V lost 6 bases and J lost 0 bases. The CDR3 is made up of 15 amino acids. Germline CDR1 KGHSH, CDR2 LQKENI. Measured with immunoSEQ multiplex PCR; TCRdb has only the in-frame clones, and not every one. This sample has 15,000 to 20,000 clones, each found more than once. Patients had low serum IgG, IgA and/or IgM and specific antibody deficiency. CVID subjects were around 15 female and about 29 male, aged 9 to 64. Both groups were predominantly of Caucasian heritage. Heparinized whole blood, 5 to 8 ml, came from each donor. This clone was picked up a small number of times. The antigen remains unidentified. The read is 3 residues too short to cover the CDR3 end, so that end is filled in from the germline J gene.

Sequences were obtained from peripheral blood mononuclear cells. The TCR comes from a human donor with common variable immunodeficiency. The gene calls are TRBV18 and TRBJ2-7; 11 nucleotides match TRBD2. CDR3 DNA (partial): TGTGCCAGCTCGCCCGGGACTAGCGGCTCCTACGAG. Residues: CASSPGTSGSYE. The full CDR3 reads CASSPGTSGSYEQYF.